This is a list of T cell receptor beta chains from one sample in a study of blood T cell repertoires in COVID-19. Produced via immunoSEQ multiplex PCR; TCRdb's table is partial and in-frame only. The sample consists of about 120,000 clones, 80% to 90% of them appearing once. Specimen: peripheral blood. The origin of the receptors is an older man with active or convalescent COVID-19. Each CDR3 is given with its conserved first and last residue. Fields, in order: V gene, J gene, D gene, clone size, CDR3 protein, CDR3 DNA. The D gene is left open where the match is weak. Not all rows give a size; the values are once, few, many and, for expanded clones, a class.

v_call: TRBV10-2
j_call: TRBJ2-1
d_call: TRBD2
clone_size: once
cdr3_aa: CASRMAGGPGNEQFF
cdr3_nt: TGCGCCAGCAGAATGGCGGGAGGGCCGGGCAATGAGCAGTTCTTC

v_call: TRBV5-4
j_call: TRBJ2-7
d_call: TRBD1
clone_size: few
cdr3_aa: CASSLGQALSYEQYF
cdr3_nt: TGTGCCAGCAGTTTAGGACAGGCCCTCTCCTACGAGCAGTACTTC

v_call: TRBV9
j_call: TRBJ1-4
d_call: NA
clone_size: NA
cdr3_aa: CASSATNRPTHEKLFF
cdr3_nt: TGTGCCAGCAGCGCGACGAACAGGCCTACTCATGAAAAACTGTTTTTT

v_call: TRBV3-1/TRBV3-2
j_call: TRBJ1-2
d_call: TRBD1
clone_size: once
cdr3_aa: CASARTGAGYTF
cdr3_nt: TGTGCCAGCGCCCGGACAGGGGCAGGCTACACCTTC

v_call: TRBV3-1/TRBV3-2
j_call: TRBJ2-1
d_call: NA
clone_size: NA
cdr3_aa: CASSHGRYNEQFF
cdr3_nt: TGTGCCAGCAGCCATGGCAGGTACAATGAGCAGTTCTTC

v_call: TRBV19
j_call: TRBJ2-6
d_call: NA
clone_size: NA
cdr3_aa: CASSRIGEGAGANVLTF
cdr3_nt: TGTGCCAGTAGTAGAATAGGGGAAGGGGCTGGGGCCAACGTCCTGACTTTC

v_call: TRBV7-8
j_call: TRBJ2-1
d_call: TRBD2
clone_size: NA
cdr3_aa: CASSFPSGNTYNEQFF
cdr3_nt: TGTGCCAGCAGCTTCCCCAGCGGGAATACCTACAATGAGCAGTTCTTC

v_call: TRBV27
j_call: TRBJ1-4
d_call: NA
clone_size: few
cdr3_aa: CASRKNLGATNEKLFF
cdr3_nt: TGTGCCAGCCGAAAAAATTTAGGGGCAACTAATGAAAAACTGTTTTTT

v_call: TRBV7-9
j_call: TRBJ2-7
d_call: NA
clone_size: NA
cdr3_aa: CASSQPGNPHEQYF
cdr3_nt: TGTGCCAGCAGTCAGCCAGGGAACCCTCACGAGCAGTACTTC

v_call: TRBV7-9
j_call: TRBJ1-5
d_call: TRBD1
clone_size: NA
cdr3_aa: CASSRTGNSNQPQHF
cdr3_nt: TGTGCCAGCAGCAGGACAGGAAATAGCAATCAGCCCCAGCATTTT

v_call: TRBV28
j_call: TRBJ2-4
d_call: TRBD2
clone_size: NA
cdr3_aa: CASSFVGLAVGKNIQYF
cdr3_nt: TGTGCCAGCAGTTTCGTAGGGCTAGCGGTGGGCAAAAACATTCAGTACTTC

v_call: TRBV7-2
j_call: TRBJ2-3
d_call: TRBD2
clone_size: NA
cdr3_aa: CASSFGTRFLADTQYF
cdr3_nt: TGTGCCAGCAGCTTCGGGACTAGATTCCTCGCAGATACGCAGTATTTT

v_call: TRBV27
j_call: TRBJ1-2
d_call: TRBD1
clone_size: NA
cdr3_aa: CASSLSRGLSGYTF
cdr3_nt: TGTGCCAGCAGTTTATCAAGGGGGCTATCTGGCTACACCTTC

v_call: TRBV19
j_call: TRBJ2-5
d_call: TRBD1
clone_size: NA
cdr3_aa: CASSIAGTGLHFGTQYF
cdr3_nt: TGTGCCAGTAGTATCGCCGGGACAGGGCTCCATTTCGGGACCCAGTACTTC

v_call: TRBV28
j_call: TRBJ2-7
d_call: TRBD2
clone_size: NA
cdr3_aa: CASSSPGLAPYEQYF
cdr3_nt: TGTGCCAGCAGTTCCCCGGGACTAGCCCCCTACGAGCAGTACTTC

v_call: TRBV24-1
j_call: TRBJ2-3
d_call: TRBD1
clone_size: once
cdr3_aa: CATGDRGNTDTQYF
cdr3_nt: TGTGCCACCGGAGACAGGGGCAACACAGATACGCAGTATTTT

v_call: TRBV5-1
j_call: TRBJ1-4
d_call: NA
clone_size: NA
cdr3_aa: CASSLGTLGGEKLFF
cdr3_nt: TGCGCCAGCAGCTTGGGGACTCTCGGCGGGGAAAAACTGTTTTTT

v_call: TRBV18
j_call: TRBJ2-7
d_call: TRBD2
clone_size: NA
cdr3_aa: CASSPSGSAYEQYF
cdr3_nt: TGTGCCAGCTCACCAAGCGGGAGCGCCTACGAGCAGTACTTC

v_call: TRBV5-6
j_call: TRBJ1-1
d_call: TRBD1
clone_size: NA
cdr3_aa: CASSPDPQGLTEAFF
cdr3_nt: TGTGCCAGCAGCCCGGACCCACAGGGGTTGACTGAAGCTTTCTTT

v_call: TRBV28
j_call: TRBJ1-3
d_call: TRBD1
clone_size: NA
cdr3_aa: CASSPGQGTSGNTIYF
cdr3_nt: TGTGCCAGCAGTCCTGGACAGGGAACTTCTGGAAACACCATATATTTT

v_call: TRBV27
j_call: TRBJ2-3
d_call: TRBD1
clone_size: NA
cdr3_aa: CASSLSPGGGGSTDTQYF
cdr3_nt: TGTGCCAGCAGTTTATCCCCAGGGGGCGGTGGAAGCACAGATACGCAGTATTTT

v_call: TRBV28
j_call: TRBJ1-3
d_call: NA
clone_size: NA
cdr3_aa: CASSFLQGLYSGNTIYF
cdr3_nt: TGTGCCAGCAGTTTCCTGCAGGGACTTTACTCTGGAAACACCATATATTTT

v_call: TRBV18
j_call: TRBJ2-1
d_call: NA
clone_size: NA
cdr3_aa: CASSPFDLGNGDEQFF
cdr3_nt: TGTGCCAGCTCACCGTTCGACTTGGGGAACGGGGATGAGCAGTTCTTC

v_call: TRBV9
j_call: TRBJ1-6
d_call: TRBD1
clone_size: NA
cdr3_aa: CASSATGKDNSPLHF
cdr3_nt: TGTGCCAGCAGCGCGACAGGGAAGGATAATTCACCCCTCCACTTT

v_call: TRBV30
j_call: TRBJ1-3
d_call: NA
clone_size: NA
cdr3_aa: CAWSVVRRSSGNTIYF
cdr3_nt: TGTGCCTGGAGTGTAGTACGGCGGAGCTCTGGAAACACCATATATTTT

v_call: TRBV19
j_call: TRBJ1-1
d_call: TRBD1
clone_size: once
cdr3_aa: CASKGQGNTEAFF
cdr3_nt: TGTGCCAGTAAGGGACAGGGGAACACTGAAGCTTTCTTT

v_call: TRBV11-2
j_call: TRBJ2-7
d_call: NA
clone_size: NA
cdr3_aa: CASSRLAHYEQYF
cdr3_nt: TGTGCCAGCAGCAGGCTAGCGCACTACGAGCAGTACTTC

v_call: TRBV7-8
j_call: TRBJ1-2
d_call: NA
clone_size: NA
cdr3_aa: CASSLGPNNYGYTF
cdr3_nt: TGTGCCAGCAGCTTAGGGCCGAATAACTATGGCTACACCTTC

v_call: TRBV3-1/TRBV3-2
j_call: TRBJ1-5
d_call: NA
clone_size: NA
cdr3_aa: CASSYAGPNQPQHF
cdr3_nt: TGTGCCAGCAGCTACGCGGGTCCAAATCAGCCCCAGCATTTT

v_call: TRBV10-3
j_call: TRBJ2-1
d_call: NA
clone_size: NA
cdr3_aa: CAIRTGGRGPYNEQFF
cdr3_nt: TGTGCCATACGTACTGGGGGGCGGGGGCCCTACAATGAGCAGTTCTTC

v_call: TRBV7-2
j_call: TRBJ2-5
d_call: NA
clone_size: NA
cdr3_aa: CASSPRAGSETQYF
cdr3_nt: TGTGCCAGCAGCCCCCGGGCGGGGTCGGAGACCCAGTACTTC

v_call: TRBV29-1
j_call: TRBJ2-1
d_call: TRBD2
clone_size: NA
cdr3_aa: CSVELRLGTSGRADNEQFF
cdr3_nt: TGCAGCGTTGAATTACGACTTGGGACTAGCGGGAGGGCCGACAATGAGCAGTTCTTC

v_call: TRBV3-1/TRBV3-2
j_call: TRBJ1-1
d_call: NA
clone_size: NA
cdr3_aa: CASSQVYGNTEAFF
cdr3_nt: TGTGCCAGCAGCCAAGTGTACGGGAACACTGAAGCTTTCTTT

v_call: TRBV6-5
j_call: TRBJ1-3
d_call: TRBD1
clone_size: NA
cdr3_aa: CASSYFGQASGNTIYF
cdr3_nt: TGTGCCAGCAGTTATTTCGGACAGGCCTCTGGAAACACCATATATTTT